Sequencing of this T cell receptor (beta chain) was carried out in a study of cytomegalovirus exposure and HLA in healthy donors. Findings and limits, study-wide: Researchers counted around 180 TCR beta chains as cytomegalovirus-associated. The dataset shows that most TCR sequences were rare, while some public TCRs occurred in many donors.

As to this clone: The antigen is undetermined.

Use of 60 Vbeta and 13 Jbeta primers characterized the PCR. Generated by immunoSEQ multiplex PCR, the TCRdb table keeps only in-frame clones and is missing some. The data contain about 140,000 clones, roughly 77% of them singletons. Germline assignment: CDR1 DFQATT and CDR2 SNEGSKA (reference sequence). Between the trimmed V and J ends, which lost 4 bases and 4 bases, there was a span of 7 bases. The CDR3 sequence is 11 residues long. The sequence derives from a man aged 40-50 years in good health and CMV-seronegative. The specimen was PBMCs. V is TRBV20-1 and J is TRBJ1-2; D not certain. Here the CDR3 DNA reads TGCAGTGCTATCATCGGCTATGGCTACACCTTC. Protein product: CSAIIGYGYTF.